The 9 T cell receptor beta chains in this list originate from one sample, sequenced in a study of T cells after yellow fever vaccination. TCRdb re-derived calls from the 5' RACE reads in MiXCR, one entry per CDR3 protein. The repertoire holds approximately 300,000 distinct CDR3 sequences, roughly 10% seen once, with 2.5% to 4% in the top ten. The sequenced sample was CD4+ T cells sorted from PBMCs, obtained 45 days after the yellow fever booster vaccination. The receptors here all came from a man between 18 and 35 years old who received the YFV17D yellow fever vaccine.

This clonotype was seen many times. This sequence joins TRBV27 and TRBJ1-1, with a tentative D call TRBD1 (6 bases). Germline CDR1 reads MNHEY; CDR2 reads SMNVEV (reference sequence). Trimming pared 5 bases from V and 2 bases from J, leaving 9 bases between. The CDR3 sequence is 13 residues long. CDR3 loop: CASSIQGNTEAFF. DNA for the CDR3: TGTGCCAGCAGTATACAGGGAAACACTGAAGCTTTCTTT.

The chain combines TRBV20-1 with TRBJ1-1; possibly TRBD1 for D (6 bases). The CDR3 consists of 14 residues. Germline CDR1 is DFQATT and CDR2 is SNEGSKA (reference sequence). Trimming took 6 bases from V and 0 from J, leaving 14 bases between them. CDR3 protein: CSAPVGTMNTEAFF. CDR3 coding DNA: TGCAGTGCGCCCGTCGGGACAATGAACACTGAAGCTTTCTTT.

This clonotype was seen at least ten times. V usage is TRBV11-2 and J usage is TRBJ2-3; 11 positions agree with TRBD1. The germline V gene has CDR1 SGHAT and CDR2 FQNNGV. CDR3 length: 15 residues. Trimming took 3 bases from V and 6 from J; bases not matched to a gene: 5. As DNA, the CDR3 is TGTGCCAGCAGCTTGGACAGGGGGCTGGGGGATACGCAGTATTTT. Translation: CASSLDRGLGDTQYF. Full variable domain (rest looked up from reference TRBV11-2 and TRBJ2-3): EAGVAQSPRYKIIEKRQSVAFWCNPISGHATLYWYQQILGQGPKLLIQFQNNGVVDDSQLPKDRFSAERLKGVDSTLKIQPAKLEDSAVYLCASSLDRGLGDTQYFGPGTRLTVL.

The V gene is TRBV5-4, the J gene TRBJ2-2; D call uncertain. The CDR3 is 15 amino acids. Germline values: CDR1 SGHNT, CDR2 YYREEE (reference sequence). V gave up 3 bases and J gave up 0 bases, with 9 bases separating them. CDR3 nucleotides: TGTGCCAGCAGCTCTGAGGTAGCGAACACCGGGGAGCTGTTTTTT. Translation: CASSSEVANTGELFF.

In this sample, this clonotype turned up a few times. V is TRBV20-1 and J is TRBJ1-1; D is uncertain. Per germline, CDR1 DFQATT and CDR2 SNEGSKA (reference sequence). The ends were cut back, 7 bases at V and 2 bases at J, with 8 bases in the middle. The CDR3 runs 11 residues. Here the CDR3 DNA reads TGCAGTGAATACGTAAACACTGAAGCTTTCTTT. It is translated as CSEYVNTEAFF.

The genes are TRBV4-3 and TRBJ2-5, with D unclear. Trimming left V 8 bases short and J 1 base short, with 11 bases between. The CDR3 contains 13 residues. Per germline, CDR1 LGHNA and CDR2 YSLEER. The CDR3 region has the DNA TGCGCCAGCCTTCTGACACTCCAAGAGACCCAGTACTTC. This codes for CASLLTLQETQYF.

The V gene is TRBV10-3, the J gene TRBJ1-1, with D possibly being TRBD1 (5 bases). Per germline, CDR1 ENHRY and CDR2 SYGVKD. CDR3 length equals 13 residues. Between the trimmed V and J ends, which lost 9 bases and 0 bases, there was a span of 11 bases. The CDR3 nucleotides are TGTGCCATGTCCGGGACCTTGAACACTGAAGCTTTCTTT. Its protein is CAMSGTLNTEAFF.

This clonotype showed up just a few times. V usage is TRBV7-8 and J usage is TRBJ2-7, with D perhaps TRBD2 (5 bases). CDR3 length equals 14 residues. Trimming took off 4 bases at V and 1 base at J, with 11 bases between the two ends. Germline CDR1 reads SGHVS; CDR2 reads FQNEAQ. The CDR3 DNA reads TGTGCCAGCAGCTCTCCGAGCGGTTCCTACGAGCAGTACGTC. As protein: CASSSPSGSYEQYV.

This clonotype showed up just a few times. The chain joins TRBV10-3 to TRBJ2-3; 13 nucleotides agree with TRBD2. CDR3 length: 17 residues. Germline V gene sequence: CDR1 ENHRY, CDR2 SYGVKD. J was trimmed by 3 bases and V by 6 bases; bases with no gene match: 9. The CDR3, as DNA: TGTGCCATCAGAGGACTAGCGGGGGCCGGGGGGACAGATACGCAGTATTTT. It is translated as CAIRGLAGAGGTDTQYF.